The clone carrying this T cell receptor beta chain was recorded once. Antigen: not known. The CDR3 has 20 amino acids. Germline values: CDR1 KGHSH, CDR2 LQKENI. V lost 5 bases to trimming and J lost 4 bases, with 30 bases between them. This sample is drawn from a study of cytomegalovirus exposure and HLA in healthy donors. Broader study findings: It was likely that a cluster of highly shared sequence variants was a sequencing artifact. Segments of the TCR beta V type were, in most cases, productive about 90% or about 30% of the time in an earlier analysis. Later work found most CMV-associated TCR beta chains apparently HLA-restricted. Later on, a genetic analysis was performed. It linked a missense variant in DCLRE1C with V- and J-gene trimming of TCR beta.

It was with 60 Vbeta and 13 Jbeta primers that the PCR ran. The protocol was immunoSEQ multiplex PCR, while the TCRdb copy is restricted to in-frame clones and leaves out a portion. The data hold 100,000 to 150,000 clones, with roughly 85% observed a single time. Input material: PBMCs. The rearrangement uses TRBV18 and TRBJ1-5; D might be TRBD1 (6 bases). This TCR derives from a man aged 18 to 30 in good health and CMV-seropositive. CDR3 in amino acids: CASSVKSLSGTGRDNQPQHF. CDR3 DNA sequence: TGTGCCAGCTCAGTCAAAAGCCTAAGCGGAACAGGGAGGGATAATCAGCCCCAGCATTTT.